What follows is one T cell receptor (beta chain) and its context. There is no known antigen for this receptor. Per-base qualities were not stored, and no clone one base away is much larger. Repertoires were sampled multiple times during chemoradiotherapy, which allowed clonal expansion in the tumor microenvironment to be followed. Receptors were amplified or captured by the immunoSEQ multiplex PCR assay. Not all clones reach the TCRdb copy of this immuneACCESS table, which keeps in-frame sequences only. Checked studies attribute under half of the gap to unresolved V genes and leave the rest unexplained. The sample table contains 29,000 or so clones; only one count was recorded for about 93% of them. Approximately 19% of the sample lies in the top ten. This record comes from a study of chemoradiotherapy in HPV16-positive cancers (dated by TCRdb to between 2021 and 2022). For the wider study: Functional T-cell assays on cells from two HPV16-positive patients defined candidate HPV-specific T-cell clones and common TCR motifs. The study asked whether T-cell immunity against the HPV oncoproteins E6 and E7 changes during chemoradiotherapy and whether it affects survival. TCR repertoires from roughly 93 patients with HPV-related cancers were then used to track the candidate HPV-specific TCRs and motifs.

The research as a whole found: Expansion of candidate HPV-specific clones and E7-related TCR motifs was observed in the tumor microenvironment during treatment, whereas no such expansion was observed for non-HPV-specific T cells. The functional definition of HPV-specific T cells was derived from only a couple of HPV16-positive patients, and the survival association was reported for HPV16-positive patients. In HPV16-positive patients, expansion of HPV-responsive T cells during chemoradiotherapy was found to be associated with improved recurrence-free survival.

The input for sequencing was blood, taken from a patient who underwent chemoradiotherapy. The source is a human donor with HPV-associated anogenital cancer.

The DNA sequence reads TGTGCCAGCTCCCCGGAGCGGGAGAGCCGCACAGATACGCAGTATTTT. This codes for CASSPERESRTDTQYF. The sequence is built from TRBV18 and TRBJ2-3, with 8 bases in between that match TRBD2. For CDR1 and CDR2, the germline V gene lists KGHSH and LQKENI. Spanning cysteine to phenylalanine, the CDR3 consists of 16 amino acids. CDR3 DNA only is kept here, 48 bases in frame from base 1. V trim: 6 bases; J trim: 1 base; unmatched bases: 9.